This paragraph reports one T cell receptor (beta chain). Its antigen is currently unknown. This entry comes from a study of blood T cells in healthy people across ages. The study's findings and limits: No one knew whether donors had CMV, which possibly confounded expanded clonotype changes. More naive CD4+ cells and higher diversity were found in long-lived than in aged donors.

The CDR3 covers 15 residues. It was with a sample-barcoded 5' primer and a J-beta primer mix that a second PCR of about 7 to 12 cycles was run. MiXCR was run by TCRdb on the 5' RACE reads, yielding one entry per CDR3 protein. The sample lists fewer than 800,000 distinct CDR3 sequences, approximately 25% seen once, with 8% to 10% in the top ten. This sample also belongs to another study, concerning T cells of mothers and their children. From that second work: Thymic selection, a shaping force on TCR recombination output, acts similarly in related and unrelated pairs. Related pairs of mothers and children showed slightly higher, non-significant overlap versus unrelated pairs.

The origin of this receptor is a boy under 18 in good health. Sequencing was done on a sample of blood. The rearrangement links TRBV21-1 to TRBJ2-7; the table's TRBD1 call for D was not verified on the DNA. TRBV21-1 corresponds to a pseudogene. CDR3 region: CASSPAGGQGHEQYF. In DNA, the CDR3 is TGTGCCAGCAGCCCTGCGGGGGGACAGGGCCACGAGCAGTACTTC.